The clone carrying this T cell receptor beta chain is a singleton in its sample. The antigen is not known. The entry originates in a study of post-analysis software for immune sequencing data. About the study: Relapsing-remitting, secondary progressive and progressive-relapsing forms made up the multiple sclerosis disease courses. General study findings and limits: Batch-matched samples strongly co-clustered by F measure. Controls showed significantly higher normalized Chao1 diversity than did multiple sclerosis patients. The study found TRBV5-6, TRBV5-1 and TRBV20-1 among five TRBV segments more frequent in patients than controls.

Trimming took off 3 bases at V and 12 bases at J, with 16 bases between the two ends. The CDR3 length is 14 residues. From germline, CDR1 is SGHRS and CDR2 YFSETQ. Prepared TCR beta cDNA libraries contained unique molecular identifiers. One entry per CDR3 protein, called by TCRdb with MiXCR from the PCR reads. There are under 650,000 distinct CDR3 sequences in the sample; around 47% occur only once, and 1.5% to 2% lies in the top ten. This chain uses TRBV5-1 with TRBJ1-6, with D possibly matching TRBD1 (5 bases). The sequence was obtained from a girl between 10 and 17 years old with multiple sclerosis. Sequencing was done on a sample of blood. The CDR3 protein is CASSWGERSLPLHF. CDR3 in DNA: TGCGCCAGCAGCTGGGGGGAAAGAAGTTTACCCCTCCACTTT.